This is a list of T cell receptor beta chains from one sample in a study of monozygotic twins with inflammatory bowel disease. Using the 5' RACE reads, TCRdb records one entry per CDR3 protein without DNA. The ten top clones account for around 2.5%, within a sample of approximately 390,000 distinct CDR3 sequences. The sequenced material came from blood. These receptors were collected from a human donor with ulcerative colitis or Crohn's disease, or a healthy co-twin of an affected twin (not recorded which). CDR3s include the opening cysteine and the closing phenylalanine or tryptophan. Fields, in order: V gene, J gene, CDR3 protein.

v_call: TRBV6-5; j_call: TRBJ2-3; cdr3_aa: CASSYSGTSGADTQYF
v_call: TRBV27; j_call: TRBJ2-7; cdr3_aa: CASSLSPLGTYEQYF
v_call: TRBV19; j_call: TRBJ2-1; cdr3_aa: CASSIEGRGLQFF
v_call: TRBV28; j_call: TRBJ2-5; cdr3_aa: CASRPPGLGIRQIETQYF
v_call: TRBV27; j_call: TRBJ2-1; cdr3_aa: CASSLSSGRTWDEQFF
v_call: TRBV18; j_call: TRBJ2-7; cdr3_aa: CASSLARANYEQYF
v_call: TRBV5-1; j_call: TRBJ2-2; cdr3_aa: CASSPGAGGHTGELFF
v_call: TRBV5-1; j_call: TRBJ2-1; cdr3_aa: CASSLEVRGDNEQFF
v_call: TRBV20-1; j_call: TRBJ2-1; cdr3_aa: CSATQGGSYNEQFF
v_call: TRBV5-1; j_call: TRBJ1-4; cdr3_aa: CASRGGQGNEKLFF
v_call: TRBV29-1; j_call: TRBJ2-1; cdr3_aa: CSVVDIRQTSSSYNEQFF
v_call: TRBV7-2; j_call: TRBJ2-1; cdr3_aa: CASSPAAPKVPDQFF
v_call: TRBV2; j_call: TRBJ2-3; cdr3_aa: CASLRLPGTDTQYF
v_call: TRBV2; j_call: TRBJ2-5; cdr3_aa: CASSEGRRGSGETQYF
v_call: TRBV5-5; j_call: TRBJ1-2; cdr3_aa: CASSPYTKGYTF
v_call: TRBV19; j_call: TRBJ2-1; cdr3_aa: CASSTSGGVSNEQFF
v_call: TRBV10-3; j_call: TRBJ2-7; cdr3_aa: CAISARGDEQYF
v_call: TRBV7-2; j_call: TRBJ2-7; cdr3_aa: CASQDRGIPYEQYF
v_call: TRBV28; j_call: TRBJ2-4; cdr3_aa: CASSLIVTGSIQYF
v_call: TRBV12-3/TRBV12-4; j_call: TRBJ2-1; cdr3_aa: CASSSAGTGRGNEQFF
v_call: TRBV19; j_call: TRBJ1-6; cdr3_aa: CASSIAEDGRNSPLHF
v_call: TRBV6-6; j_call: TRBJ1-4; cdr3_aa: CASSYPKEVLFF
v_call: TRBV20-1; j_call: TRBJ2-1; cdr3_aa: CSARGLAVNNEQFF
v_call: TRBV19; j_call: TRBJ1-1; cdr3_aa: CASIPDSLNTDAFF
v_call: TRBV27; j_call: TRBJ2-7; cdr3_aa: CASSPLTGPGVLYEQYF
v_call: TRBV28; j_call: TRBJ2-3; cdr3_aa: CASSASHVGHTDTQYF
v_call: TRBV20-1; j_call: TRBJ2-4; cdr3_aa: CSASFKNIQYF
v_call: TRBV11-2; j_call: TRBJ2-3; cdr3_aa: CASSFTTLVPTDTQYF
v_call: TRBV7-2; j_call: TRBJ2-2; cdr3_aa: CASVLGRGAPLGELFF
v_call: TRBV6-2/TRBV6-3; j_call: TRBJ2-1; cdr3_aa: CASSYSRGVAYNEQFF
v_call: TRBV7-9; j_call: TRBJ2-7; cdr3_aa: CASSPEGAAYEQYF
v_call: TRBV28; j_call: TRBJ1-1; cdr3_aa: CASSSGQTGGTEAFF
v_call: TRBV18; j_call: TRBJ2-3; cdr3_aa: CASSPKQGATQYF
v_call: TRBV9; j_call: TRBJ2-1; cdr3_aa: CASSAGGRSRGEQFF
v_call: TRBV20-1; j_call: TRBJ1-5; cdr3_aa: CSAAPGYQPQHF
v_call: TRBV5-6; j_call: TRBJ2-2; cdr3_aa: CASSLGREGGELFF
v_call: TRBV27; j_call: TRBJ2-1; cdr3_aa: CASSPPPRGLQNEQFF
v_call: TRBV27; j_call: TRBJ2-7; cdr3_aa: CASSRTALGHEQYF